The present T cell receptor (beta chain) was sequenced within a study of cytomegalovirus exposure and HLA in healthy donors. PCR was performed using 60 Vbeta and 13 Jbeta primers. TCRdb's table, derived via immunoSEQ multiplex PCR, lists solely in-frame clones and lacks some. The repertoire holds 75,000 to 95,000 clones, with roughly 71% as singletons. V shed 1 base and J 5 bases; nucleotides not matched to a gene: 11. CDR3 length equals 16 residues. CDR1 MGHRA and CDR2 YSYEKL come from the germline V gene. Sequencing used PBMCs. The receptor was isolated from a man aged 45 to 65 in good health and CMV-seronegative. This sequence joins TRBV4-1 and TRBJ2-7; 7 nucleotides align to TRBD1. CDR3 protein: CASSQAPLQGFNEQYF. CDR3 bases: TGCGCCAGCAGCCAAGCGCCGCTACAGGGGTTCAACGAGCAGTACTTC.